The 10 T cell receptor beta chains below all came from one sample that was sequenced in a study of T cell repertoires in cytomegalovirus infection. Their antigen targets remain unknown. TCRdb reanalysed the reads using MiXCR and keeps one entry per CDR3 protein. The sample records about 700,000 distinct CDR3 sequences, 33% being singletons. The specimen was cultured PBMCs, collected from culture after CMV antigen stimulation. Every receptor here comes from a human donor in good health (CMV status not recorded). Some clones in this sample may be carry-over from other donors' samples.

The V gene is TRBV9, the J gene TRBJ2-3, with D unclear. V was cut by 3 bases and J by 2 bases, with 10 bases left in between. The CDR3 has 14 amino acids. The germline V gene has CDR1 SGDLS and CDR2 YYNGEE. CDR3 in amino acids: CASSGASLTDTQYF. Written as DNA, the CDR3 is TGTGCCAGCAGCGGAGCCTCCCTCACAGATACGCAGTATTTT.

V gene TRBV7-2 combines with J gene TRBJ1-2; D remains unclear. Germline loops: CDR1 SGHTA, CDR2 FQGNSA. The CDR3 spans 14 residues. V shed 5 bases and J shed 3 bases, with 13 bases lying between them. The DNA for the CDR3 is TGTGCCAGCAGCCCCAGACGGGAGGACTATGGCTACACCTTC. Translated: CASSPRREDYGYTF.

On this clonotype: One end of the junction does not line up with germline, which may come from a read error. The chain uses TRBV2 and TRBJ2-5; D remains ambiguous. The CDR3 consists of 14 residues. Germline values: CDR1 SNHLY, CDR2 FYNNEI. In DNA form, the CDR3 reads TGTGCCAGCAGTCGTCGGGCATACCAAGGGACCCAGTACTTC. Protein: CASSRRAYQGTQYF.

The rearrangement joins TRBV7-2 to TRBJ2-5, with 10 bases identical to TRBD2. Looked up from germline, CDR1 is SGHTA and CDR2 is FQGNSA. CDR3 length equals 19 residues. V was pared by 0 bases and J by 0 bases, with 10 bases of the junction left unmatched. The CDR3 DNA reads as TGTGCCAGCAGCTTAGCGGCGTCGGGAGCGGGAGGGTACCAAGAGACCCAGTACTTC. The encoded protein is CASSLAASGAGGYQETQYF.

With respect to this clonotype: Likely a read error: the CDR3 ends without its conserved phenylalanine or tryptophan. The gene calls are TRBV7-9 and TRBJ2-5; a possible D gene is TRBD2 (7 bases). The ends were cut back, 5 bases at V and 5 bases at J, with 15 bases in the middle. There are 14 residues in the CDR3. Germline assignment: CDR1 SEHNR and CDR2 FQNEAQ (reference sequence). The CDR3 nucleotides are TGTGCCAGCAGCCTCCTGGGGGGGCGTGAGACCCAGTACTTA. Its protein is CASSLLGGRETQYL.

The chain uses TRBV4-3 and TRBJ1-2; the D is unclear. Looked up from germline, CDR1 is LGHNA and CDR2 is YSLEER. This CDR3 is 16 amino acids long. V lost 0 bases and J lost 4, with 15 bases in between. CDR3 amino acids: CASSQELGQAPYGYTF. The CDR3, as DNA: TGCGCCAGCAGCCAAGAGTTGGGCCAGGCTCCCTATGGCTACACCTTC.

At least ten counts were recorded for this clonotype. The chain links TRBV7-8 to TRBJ2-7; the D is unclear. With 6 bases removed from V and 1 base from J, the gap between germline ends came to 13 bases. The germline V gene encodes CDR1 SGHVS and CDR2 FQNEAQ. The CDR3 covers 14 residues. CDR3 in amino acids: CASSPTGQSYEQYF. In DNA, the CDR3 is TGTGCCAGCAGTCCCACCGGGCAATCCTACGAGCAGTACTTC.

The chain employs TRBV20-1 and TRBJ1-6; D gene unclear. CDR1 and CDR2 (germline): DFQATT, SNEGSKA (reference sequence). Trimming cost V 0 bases and J 7 bases, with 10 bases left between them. CDR3 length: 14 amino acids. The CDR3 DNA reads as TGCAGTGCTAGAGAGTGGGTTGGGAATTCACCCCTCCACTTT. Translating it yields CSAREWVGNSPLHF.

The chain has TRBV27 and TRBJ2-5; tentatively, D is TRBD1 (6 bases). The germline V gene has CDR1 MNHEY and CDR2 SMNVEV (reference sequence). Between the trimmed V and J ends, which lost 1 base and 0 bases, there was a span of 12 bases. The CDR3 sequence is 16 residues long. CDR3 protein: CASSLFQGPNQETQYF. In DNA, the CDR3 is TGTGCCAGCAGTTTATTTCAGGGGCCTAACCAAGAGACCCAGTACTTC.

The V gene is TRBV7-6, the J gene TRBJ1-1; weak D call: TRBD1 (6 bases). Germline CDR1 and CDR2: SGHVS and FNYEAQ. The CDR3 spans 14 residues. V was trimmed by 1 base and J by 11 bases, leaving 17 bases between them. The CDR3 region is CASSLGGPYREAFF. In DNA, the CDR3 is TGTGCCAGCAGCTTAGGGGGGCCATATCGGGAGGCTTTCTTT. The full variable domain, its missing parts supplied by reference TRBV7-6 and TRBJ1-1, is GAGVSQSPRYKVTKRGQDVALRCDPISGHVSLYWYRQALGQGPEFLTYFNYEAQQDKSGLPNDRFSAERPEGSISTLTIQRTEQRDSAMYRCASSLGGPYREAFFGQGTRLTVV.